The present T cell receptor (beta chain) was sequenced within a study of blood T cell repertoires in COVID-19. Study overall: Researchers got acute and convalescent COVID-19 samples from the United States, Italy and Spain. PBMCs, B-cell-depleted T cells, or T cells were the source of the cDNA or gDNA that made up the material.

Germline loops: CDR1 SGHTA, CDR2 FQGNSA. This CDR3 comprises 16 residues. V shed 1 base and J 4 bases; nucleotides not matched to a gene: 6. Authors' analysis steps: Estimation of nucleated cell counts was performed using reference gene primer amplification. The data were produced by immunoSEQ multiplex PCR, yet TCRdb's version contains in-frame clones alone and is incomplete. The D gene and trimming were derived from the DNA, and the V and J assignments and clone size from that table. The sample contains 140,000 to 150,000 clones, 81% of which appear only once. The TCR originated in a human donor in a cohort sampled during active COVID-19. This chain joins TRBV7-2 and TRBJ2-2; TRBD2 agrees at 7 bases. The sample taken for sequencing was peripheral blood. The CDR3 DNA follows: TGTGCCAGCAGCTTAGTAACTAGCGCGGGCACCGGGGAGCTGTTTTTT. Translation gives CASSLVTSAGTGELFF. Looking up the rest from reference TRBV7-2 and TRBJ2-2 gives the full variable domain: GAGVSQSPSNKVTEKGKDVELRCDPISGHTALYWYRQSLGQGLEFLIYFQGNSAPDKSGLPSDRFSAERTGGSVSTLTIQRTQQEDSAVYLCASSLVTSAGTGELFFGEGSRLTVL.